The clone carrying this T cell receptor (beta chain) was picked up a small number of times. Using its own MiXCR run on the 5' RACE reads, TCRdb lists one record per CDR3 protein. The sample comprises about 180,000 distinct CDR3 sequences, approximately 17% of which are singletons, and roughly 3.9% rests with the top ten. Trimming took 2 bases from V and 7 from J, leaving 23 bases between them. Germline V gene lookup returns CDR1 MNHEY and CDR2 SMNVEV (reference sequence). The CDR3 contains 18 residues. The data belong to a study of T-cell memory formation after mild COVID-19. The TCR comes from a man between 18 and 29 years old who had mild COVID-19 (a few samples of this study predate the infection). Cell type and time point are not known. Sequencing was done on a sample of PBMCs or a T cell subset sorted from them (not recorded which). V and J are TRBV27 and TRBJ1-4; D remains ambiguous. As DNA, the CDR3 is TGTGCCAGCAGTTTAATCCCGGCAGGCATCCAAAGAAGTGAAAAACTGTTTTTT. Residues: CASSLIPAGIQRSEKLFF.